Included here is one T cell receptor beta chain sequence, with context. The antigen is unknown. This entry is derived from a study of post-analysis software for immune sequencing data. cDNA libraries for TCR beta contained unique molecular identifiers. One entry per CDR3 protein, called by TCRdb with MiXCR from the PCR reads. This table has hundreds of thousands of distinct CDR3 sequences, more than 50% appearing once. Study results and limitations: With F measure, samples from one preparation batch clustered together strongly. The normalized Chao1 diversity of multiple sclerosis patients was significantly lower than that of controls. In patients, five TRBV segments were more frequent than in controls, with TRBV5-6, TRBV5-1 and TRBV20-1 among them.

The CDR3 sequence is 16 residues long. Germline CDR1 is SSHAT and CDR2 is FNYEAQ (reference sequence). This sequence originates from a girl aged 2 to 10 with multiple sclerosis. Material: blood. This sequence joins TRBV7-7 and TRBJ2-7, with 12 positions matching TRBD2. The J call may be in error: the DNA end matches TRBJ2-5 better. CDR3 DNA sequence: TGTGCCAGCAGCCCAGGGACTAGCGGGTACGGGGAGACCCAGTACTTC. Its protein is CASSPGTSGYGETQYF.